This T cell receptor beta chain was sequenced for a study of PD-1 blockade in classical Hodgkin lymphoma. Every patient was affected by relapse after autologous stem cell transplantation, while exposure to brentuximab vedotin was not uniform. Responses achieved at best were complete response, partial response or progressive disease. Trimming removed 5 bases from V and 5 bases from J, with 18 bases in between. The CDR3 consists of 15 residues. CDR1 is SGHTA and CDR2 is FQGNSA in the germline V gene. The protocol was immunoSEQ multiplex PCR, while the TCRdb copy is restricted to in-frame clones and leaves out a portion. The table includes about 21,000 clones, approximately 70% detected once.

This TCR came from a human donor with classical Hodgkin lymphoma. The sample here was peripheral blood mononuclear cells (PBMCs), taken at baseline. The genes are TRBV7-2 and TRBJ1-1, with D perhaps TRBD1 (6 bases). The DNA of the CDR3 is TGTGCCAGCAGCCCCGACACAGGGCTGAGAACTGAAGCTTTCTTT. Its translation is CASSPDTGLRTEAFF.